One sample yielded the 27 T cell receptor beta chains listed below, sequenced in a study of tumour-infiltrating T cells in Burkitt lymphoma. The protocol was immunoSEQ multiplex PCR, while the TCRdb copy is restricted to in-frame clones and leaves out a portion. This table holds 12,000 to 15,000 clones, 30% found once. The sequencing sample was made of tumor tissue. These receptors were collected from a human donor with diffuse large B-cell lymphoma.

This chain joins TRBV4-1 and TRBJ2-1, with 13 bases fitting TRBD2. The germline V gene has CDR1 MGHRA and CDR2 YSYEKL. The V gene end was trimmed by 4 bases and the J gene end by 7 bases; junction bases not matched to a gene: 7. This CDR3 has 16 amino acids. The CDR3 region has the DNA TGCGCCAGCAGCCCGGAGTCGACTAGCGGGAGGAATGAGCAGTTCTTC. This codes for CASSPESTSGRNEQFF.

This clone has just a few counts. The gene calls are TRBV30 and TRBJ2-7; D is perhaps TRBD1 or TRBD2 (5 bases each). V shed 4 bases and J shed 5 bases, with 18 bases lying between them. Germline V gene sequence: CDR1 GTSNPN, CDR2 SVGIG (reference sequence). The CDR3 is made up of 14 amino acids. The CDR3 coding sequence is TGTGCCTGGAACGAAGGTGTCGGGACCAACGAGCAGTACTTC. This codes for CAWNEGVGTNEQYF.

This clone appeared a few times. This chain uses TRBV30 with TRBJ2-1, with D possibly TRBD2 on 5 matching bases. Germline V gene data show CDR1 as GTSNPN and CDR2 as SVGIG (reference sequence). The CDR3 covers 14 residues. Deletions cut 0 bases from V and 6 bases from J, with 12 bases between. CDR3 nucleotides: TGTGCCTGGAGTGTACCGAGCGGCGGCAATGAGCAGTTCTTC. Amino acids: CAWSVPSGGNEQFF. Using reference TRBV30 and TRBJ2-1 for the parts outside the CDR3, the full variable domain is SQTIHQWPATLVQPVGSPLSLECTVEGTSNPNLYWYRQAAGRGLQLLFYSVGIGQISSEVPQNLSASRPQDRQFILSSKKLLLSDSGFYLCAWSVPSGGNEQFFGPGTRLTVL.

This clone was seen more than once but under ten times. CDR3 DNA: TGCAGTGCTAGCGGGAGGGGTGAGCAGTACTTC. This codes for CSASGRGEQYF. The chain recombines TRBV20-1 with TRBJ2-7; 8 nucleotides match TRBD2. This CDR3 comprises 11 residues. Losses at the gene ends were 3 bases for V and 7 bases for J; bases not matched to a gene: 2. Per germline, CDR1 DFQATT and CDR2 SNEGSKA (reference sequence).

The V call is TRBV18, the J call TRBJ1-1, with D uncertain. Trimming took 2 bases from V and 6 from J, leaving 16 bases between them. From germline, CDR1 is KGHSH and CDR2 LQKENI. CDR3 length equals 15 residues. DNA of the CDR3: TGTGCCAGCTCACCATCCTTACAAGGATGGGCTGAAGCTTTCTTT. It yields the protein CASSPSLQGWAEAFF.

The chain employs TRBV28 and TRBJ2-2, with TRBD2 as a possible D gene (5 bases). V dropped 5 bases and J dropped 1 base, with 11 bases sitting between them. CDR3 size: 15 residues. CDR1 is MDHEN, CDR2 SYDVKM, per germline. CDR3 DNA sequence: TGTGCCAGCAGTACGACTAAAAAGAACACCGGGGAGCTGTTTTTT. This encodes CASSTTKKNTGELFF.

The V and J genes are TRBV5-5 and TRBJ2-7; D is unclear. Germline V lookup: CDR1 SGHKS, CDR2 YYEKEE (reference sequence). The CDR3 is made up of 12 amino acids. V lost 0 bases and J lost 6, with 7 bases in between. This chain's CDR3 is CASSLGSREQYF. The CDR3 DNA sequence: TGTGCCAGCAGCTTGGGGAGTCGCGAGCAGTACTTC. Full variable domain (remainder filled in from reference TRBV5-5 and TRBJ2-7): DAGVTQSPTHLIKTRGQQVTLRCSPISGHKSVSWYQQVLGQGPQFIFQYYEKEERGRGNFPDRFSARQFPNYSSELNVNALLLGDSALYLCASSLGSREQYFGPGTRLTVT.

This clone occurred once. The rearrangement uses TRBV10-1 and TRBJ2-1; D unclear. CDR3 length: 12 residues. V lost 2 bases and J 5 bases, leaving 4 bases between the germline ends. CDR1 WNHNN and CDR2 SYGVQD come from the germline V gene (reference sequence). DNA for the CDR3: TGCGCCAGCAGTGAGAGGGACAATGAGCAGTTCTTC. Protein sequence: CASSERDNEQFF.

This clone has only a few counts. The rearrangement uses TRBV29-1 and TRBJ2-5, with 11 positions matching TRBD2. V was clipped by 2 bases and J by 5 bases; unmatched bases: 4. Germline V gene data show CDR1 as SQVTM and CDR2 as ANQGSEA. The CDR3 is 14 amino acids. The CDR3 sequence: CSVEYTSGSETQYF. Here the CDR3 DNA reads TGCAGCGTTGAATATACTAGCGGGAGTGAGACCCAGTACTTC.

V usage is TRBV2 and J usage is TRBJ2-1; 8 nucleotides agree with TRBD2. There are 17 residues in the CDR3. Trimming at V came to 8 bases and at J to 3 bases, leaving 15 bases not matched to a gene. Germline values: CDR1 SNHLY, CDR2 FYNNEI. The CDR3 sequence is CASWTSPPYRIYNEQFF. The CDR3 DNA reads as TGTGCCAGCTGGACTAGCCCCCCATATCGGATCTACAATGAGCAGTTCTTC.

This clone was seen a single time. This sequence joins TRBV27 and TRBJ2-5, with D tentatively TRBD1 or TRBD2 (6 bases each). The V and J ends lost 7 bases and 5 bases respectively, with 23 bases between them. Per the germline V gene, CDR1 is MNHEY and CDR2 is SMNVEV (reference sequence). The CDR3 is 16 residues long. The chain's CDR3 is CASTPTGRGGWETQYF. CDR3 nucleotide sequence: TGTGCCAGCACCCCGACAGGCAGGGGAGGCTGGGAGACCCAGTACTTC.

This clone showed up just a few times. V is TRBV19 and J is TRBJ1-2, with TRBD1 matching 12 bases. Trimming at V came to 9 bases and at J to 7 bases, leaving 9 bases not matched to a gene. This CDR3 has 14 residues. The germline gives CDR1 LNHDA, CDR2 SQIVND (reference sequence). CDR3 loop: CASRPGQGAVGYTF. The CDR3 coding sequence is TGTGCCAGCAGACCGGGACAGGGGGCGGTTGGCTACACCTTC.

This clone has more than one count but fewer than ten. The chain joins TRBV2 to TRBJ2-1; a weak D match, TRBD1 (5 bases). V lost 8 bases, J lost 5 bases, and 13 bases lay in between. Per the germline V gene, CDR1 is SNHLY and CDR2 is FYNNEI. The CDR3 runs 13 residues. CDR3 protein: CASLTTENNEQFF. The CDR3 DNA reads TGTGCCAGCCTAACGACAGAAAACAATGAGCAGTTCTTC. The variable domain in full, completed from reference TRBV2 and TRBJ2-1, reads EPEVTQTPSHQVTQMGQEVILRCVPISNHLYFYWYRQILGQKVEFLVSFYNNEISEKSEIFDDQFSVERPDGSNFTLKIRSTKLEDSAMYFCASLTTENNEQFFGPGTRLTVL.

The gene calls are TRBV9 and TRBJ2-5; maybe TRBD1 (6 bases). This CDR3 is 14 amino acids long. V was cut by 4 bases and J by 2 bases, with 12 bases left in between. Germline values: CDR1 SGDLS, CDR2 YYNGEE. The CDR3 DNA reads as TGTGCCAGCAGCCCCGGGACAACACAAGAGACCCAGTACTTC. As protein: CASSPGTTQETQYF.

The CDR3 is CASSPRVDTIYF. DNA for the CDR3: TGTGCCAGCAGCCCCCGGGTGGACACCATATATTTT. The genes are TRBV7-9 and TRBJ1-3; D is undetermined. The CDR3 totals 12 residues. Germline V gene sequence: CDR1 SEHNR, CDR2 FQNEAQ (reference sequence). V gave up 5 bases and J gave up 8 bases, with 10 bases separating them.

A single count supports this clone. The chain couples TRBV27 to TRBJ2-1, with D possibly being TRBD2 (6 bases). This CDR3 has 14 residues. Per germline, CDR1 MNHEY and CDR2 SMNVEV (reference sequence). V lost 6 bases and J lost 1, with 10 bases in between. The CDR3 region has the DNA TGTGCCAGCAGCCTGCGGGGTTCCTACAATGAGCAGTTCTTC. It yields the protein CASSLRGSYNEQFF.

The chain combines TRBV11-3 with TRBJ2-1, with unresolved D. Germline CDR1 and CDR2: SGHNT and YENEEA. The CDR3 sequence is 13 residues long. V was trimmed by 2 bases and J by 3 bases, leaving 5 bases between them. The CDR3 protein is CASSLNLYNEQFF. CDR3 bases: TGTGCCAGCAGCTTAAATCTCTACAATGAGCAGTTCTTC.

The rearrangement links TRBV5-1 to TRBJ2-7; TRBD1 matches 8 bases. Trimming at V came to 2 bases and at J to 6 bases, leaving 10 bases not matched to a gene. Germline V gene lookup returns CDR1 SGHRS and CDR2 YFSETQ. The CDR3 runs to 15 residues. This CDR3 reads CASSFSGGSWPEQYF. Here the CDR3 DNA reads TGCGCCAGCAGCTTTTCAGGGGGCTCCTGGCCCGAGCAGTACTTC.

This clone was seen more than once but under ten times. The chain links TRBV7-9 to TRBJ2-7; the D is unclear. CDR1 and CDR2 from the germline V gene are SEHNR and FQNEAQ (reference sequence). CDR3 size: 13 residues. Trimming shortened V by 2 bases and J by 6 bases, and 11 bases separated the two germline ends. The CDR3 DNA reads as TGTGCCAGCAGCTTAAGCCCGGTGGGCGAGCAGTACTTC. It specifies CASSLSPVGEQYF.

This clone occurred a few times. This chain links TRBV7-2 with TRBJ2-5; 7 bases line up with TRBD2. The germline V gene encodes CDR1 SGHTA and CDR2 FQGNSA. The length of the CDR3 is 15 residues. Unmatched junction bases numbered 8, after V lost 5 bases and J lost 2 bases. CDR3 in DNA: TGTGCCAGCAGCAAAGGGAGCGGGGTACAAGAGACCCAGTACTTC. Translated, it gives CASSKGSGVQETQYF.

This clone occurred a few times. V usage is TRBV11-2 and J usage is TRBJ2-7, with 9 bases identical to TRBD2. The CDR3 has 15 amino acids. The ends lost 1 base at V and 3 bases at J; junction bases unmatched: 4. Germline CDR1 is SGHAT and CDR2 is FQNNGV. The CDR3 region has the DNA TGTGCCAGCAGCTTAGTACCTAGCGGGATCTACGAGCAGTACTTC. Encoded protein: CASSLVPSGIYEQYF.

This chain connects TRBV5-4 to TRBJ2-2; no clear D gene. The CDR3 runs to 14 residues. The V and J ends lost 0 bases and 6 bases respectively, with 9 bases between them. The germline V gene has CDR1 SGHNT and CDR2 YYREEE (reference sequence). DNA for the CDR3: TGTGCCAGCAGCTTGGCCAGGAGCTCCGGGGAGCTGTTTTTT. This codes for CASSLARSSGELFF.

The J gene is TRBJ2-7, the V gene TRBV7-2, with 11 bases lining up with TRBD2. V lost 5 bases and J lost 2; bases outside the gene matches: 2. Germline lookup yields CDR1 SGHTA and CDR2 FQGNSA. The CDR3 sequence is 14 residues long. CDR3 sequence: CASSPGLAAYEQYF. In DNA, the CDR3 is TGTGCCAGCAGCCCGGGACTAGCGGCCTACGAGCAGTACTTC.

This clone was counted only a few times. The chain links TRBV6-5 to TRBJ2-7, with a tentative D call TRBD2 (6 bases). The CDR3 contains 13 residues. Germline lookup yields CDR1 MNHEY and CDR2 SVGAGI. V dropped 5 bases and J dropped 4 bases, with 12 bases sitting between them. The CDR3 coding sequence is TGTGCCAGCAGTGAGACGGCGGGGTACGAGCAGTACTTC. It specifies CASSETAGYEQYF.

The rearrangement uses TRBV27 and TRBJ2-3; TRBD1 might be the D (5 bases). The CDR3 length is 14 residues. The V gene's germline CDR1 is MNHEY and CDR2 SMNVEV (reference sequence). V dropped 8 bases and J dropped 8 bases, with 20 bases sitting between them. CDR3 bases: TGTGCCAGCTCCTTAATGGCGGTTCAGGGTACGCAGTATTTT. It is translated as CASSLMAVQGTQYF.

V gene TRBV7-9 combines with J gene TRBJ2-7, with 8 bases fitting TRBD1. The germline CDR1 and CDR2 sequences are SEHNR and FQNEAQ (reference sequence). This CDR3 contains 15 residues. J gave up 2 bases and V 6 bases, and 9 bases lay outside the gene matches. CDR3 region: CASRQGTGNPYEQYF. CDR3 DNA: TGTGCCAGCAGACAGGGGACAGGCAACCCCTACGAGCAGTACTTC.

This CDR3 is CASSVAKNIQYF. In DNA form, the CDR3 reads TGTGCCAGCAGCGTAGCCAAAAACATTCAGTACTTC. This rearrangement joins TRBV9 to TRBJ2-4; the D is unclear. Germline V lookup: CDR1 SGDLS, CDR2 YYNGEE. Deletions cut 0 bases from V and 2 bases from J, with 0 bases between. CDR3 size: 12 residues.